The rows below give T cell receptor beta chains drawn from one sample of a study of blood T cells in healthy people across ages. TCRdb re-called the 5' RACE reads with MiXCR, one entry per CDR3 protein. Among about 1.6 million distinct CDR3 sequences, around 35% were seen once, and the ten largest hold around 11%. What was sequenced was blood. The receptors here all came from a woman under 40 in good health. The CDR3 runs from the conserved cysteine through the conserved F or W. A D gene is named only where the DNA matches it firmly. Clone size is given for some rows only: seen once, a few or many times, or a class if the clone is expanded.

d_call: TRBD2
clone_size: -
v_call: TRBV5-1
j_call: TRBJ2-3
cdr3_aa: CASSLRDSGGAADTQYF
cdr3_nt: TGCGCCAGCAGCTTGAGGGATAGCGGGGGGGCCGCAGATACGCAGTATTTT

d_call: -
clone_size: -
v_call: TRBV28
j_call: TRBJ2-7
cdr3_aa: CASSCSGRLTYEQYF
cdr3_nt: TGTGCCAGCAGTTGTAGCGGCAGATTAACCTACGAGCAGTACTTC

d_call: -
clone_size: -
v_call: TRBV4-1
j_call: TRBJ2-7
cdr3_aa: CASSPPQRRPYEQYF
cdr3_nt: TGCGCCAGCAGCCCCCCCCAGCGGAGGCCCTACGAGCAGTACTTC

d_call: TRBD1
clone_size: few
v_call: TRBV7-9
j_call: TRBJ2-1
cdr3_aa: CASSVGGQGFRNEQFF
cdr3_nt: TGTGCCAGCAGCGTAGGGGGACAGGGGTTTCGGAATGAGCAGTTCTTC

d_call: TRBD1
clone_size: few
v_call: TRBV5-1
j_call: TRBJ2-1
cdr3_aa: CASSPAWTGSYNEQFF
cdr3_nt: TGCGCCAGCAGCCCGGCTTGGACAGGGTCCTACAATGAGCAGTTCTTC

d_call: TRBD2
clone_size: few
v_call: TRBV20-1
j_call: TRBJ2-7
cdr3_aa: CSARESGGPSYEQYF
cdr3_nt: TGCAGTGCTAGAGAGTCGGGGGGGCCCTCCTACGAGCAGTACTTC

d_call: -
clone_size: -
v_call: TRBV7-3
j_call: TRBJ2-1
cdr3_aa: CACSLGAVDEQFF
cdr3_nt: TGTGCCTGCAGCTTAGGGGCAGTCGATGAGCAGTTCTTC

d_call: -
clone_size: -
v_call: TRBV4-2
j_call: TRBJ1-2
cdr3_aa: CASSRDWGQDGYTF
cdr3_nt: TGTGCCAGCAGCCGAGATTGGGGGCAGGATGGCTACACCTTC

d_call: TRBD1
clone_size: -
v_call: TRBV18
j_call: TRBJ2-7
cdr3_aa: CAGSTGTGSYEQYF
cdr3_nt: TGTGCCGGCTCAACCGGGACAGGCTCCTACGAGCAGTACTTC

d_call: TRBD2
clone_size: -
v_call: TRBV9
j_call: TRBJ2-1
cdr3_aa: CASSVAAGTSGSALNEQFF
cdr3_nt: TGTGCCAGCAGCGTCGCTGCCGGGACTAGCGGTTCTGCCCTCAATGAGCAGTTCTTC